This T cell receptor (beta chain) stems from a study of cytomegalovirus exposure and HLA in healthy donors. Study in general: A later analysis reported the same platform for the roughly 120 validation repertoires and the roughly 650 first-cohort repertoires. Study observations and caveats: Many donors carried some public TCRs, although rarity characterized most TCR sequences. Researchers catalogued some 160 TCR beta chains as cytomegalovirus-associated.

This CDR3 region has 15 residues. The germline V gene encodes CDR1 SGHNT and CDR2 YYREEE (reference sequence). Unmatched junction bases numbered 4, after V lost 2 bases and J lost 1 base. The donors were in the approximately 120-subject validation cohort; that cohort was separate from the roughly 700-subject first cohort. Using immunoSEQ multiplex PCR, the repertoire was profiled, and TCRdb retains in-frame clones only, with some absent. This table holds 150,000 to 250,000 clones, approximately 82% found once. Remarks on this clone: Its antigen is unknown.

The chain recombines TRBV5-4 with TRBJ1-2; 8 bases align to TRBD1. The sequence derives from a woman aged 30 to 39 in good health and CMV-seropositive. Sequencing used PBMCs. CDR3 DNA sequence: TGTGCCAGCAGCTTCCAGGGGGCGGGTAACTATGGCTACACCTTC. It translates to CASSFQGAGNYGYTF.